This T cell receptor (beta chain) came from a study of T cells in localized non-small cell lung cancer. Losses at the gene ends were 4 bases for V and 5 bases for J; bases not matched to a gene: 8. CDR1 and CDR2 from the germline V gene are SGHRS and YFSETQ. The CDR3 is 15 residues long. The repertoire was sequenced with immunoSEQ multiplex PCR; TCRdb's copy has only in-frame clones and lacks some. The table includes about 52,000 clones, roughly 89% detected once. The rearrangement joins TRBV5-1 to TRBJ2-3; 9 nucleotides agree with TRBD1. The receptor's source is a male donor aged 60 or over with stage III squamous cell lung carcinoma. The sample in question was peripheral blood, obtained before any cancer treatment. The CDR3 DNA is TGCGCCAGCAGCCCGGACAGGGGTTTGGGAGATACGCAGTATTTT. Translated: CASSPDRGLGDTQYF.